A single sample is the source of the 3 T cell receptor beta chains below, sequenced in a study of CD8 T cells in Susac syndrome. The RNA input was about 0.5 to 1 ug, and it was reverse transcribed with random hexamers. TCRdb called the immunoSEQ multiplex PCR reads again in MiXCR, with one record for every CDR3 protein. Of some 190,000 distinct CDR3 sequences listed, approximately 93% were seen once; the top ten hold 0.1%. The specimen was CD4+ T cells from PBMCs. These receptor sequences come from a human donor in good health.

The V gene is TRBV7-8, the J gene TRBJ2-7; no reliable D call. The V and J ends lost 1 base and 0 bases respectively, with 7 bases between them. Germline CDR1 is SGHVS and CDR2 is FQNEAQ. The CDR3 loop spans 14 amino acids. The CDR3 DNA is TGTGCCAGCAGCTTAGAGCCCAGCTCCTACGAGCAGTACTTC. Translated, it gives CASSLEPSSYEQYF.

This clonotype was observed a single time. This chain connects TRBV5-4 to TRBJ2-2, with TRBD1 matching 8 bases. The germline gives CDR1 SGHNT, CDR2 YYREEE (reference sequence). Losses at the gene ends were 5 bases for V and 4 bases for J; bases not matched to a gene: 13. This CDR3 is built from 17 residues. The CDR3, as DNA: TGTGCCAGCAGACGGACAGGGTTAGGGTCGGGCACCGGGGAGCTGTTTTTT. Its protein is CASRRTGLGSGTGELFF.

To note about this clonotype: The germline gene is not matched at one end of the junction; a read error may be the cause. The chain couples TRBV4-1 to TRBJ2-1; 13 bases agree with TRBD2. CDR3 size: 14 residues. The V gene's germline CDR1 is MGHRA and CDR2 YSYEKL. The CDR3 loop reads CASSQQLAGGRRVF. The CDR3 DNA sequence: TGCGCCAGCAGCCAACAACTAGCGGGGGGGCGAAGGGTCTTC.